These T cell receptor beta chains were read from a single sample in a study of blood T cells in healthy people across ages. TCRdb re-analysed the 5' RACE reads in MiXCR, keeping a single row per CDR3 protein. Found here are 1.8 million or so distinct CDR3 sequences, about two fifths of them singletons; the top ten hold approximately 22%. The sequenced sample consisted of blood. These receptors originate from a human donor in good health. The conserved cysteine and the conserved F or W are not part of the CDR3 here. Clone size is given for some rows only: seen once, a few or many times, or a class if the clone is expanded.

J gene,clone size,V gene,CDR3 length,CDR3 protein
TRBJ1-1,few,TRBV15,11,ATSKSGETEAF
TRBJ2-1,.,TRBV12-3/TRBV12-4,14,ASSIASGGAYNEQF
TRBJ2-4,.,TRBV6-5,7,APHPLQY
.,.,TRBV6-5,13,ASRLGDRVPTEQY
TRBJ2-1,.,TRBV18,14,ASSRGLAGGQNEQF
TRBJ1-5,.,TRBV20-1,11,SASRDLSQPQH
TRBJ2-7,.,TRBV7-2,13,ASSWGLAGAYEQY
TRBJ2-1,.,TRBV12-3/TRBV12-4,9,ASKYRSEQF
TRBJ2-2,.,TRBV7-2,14,ASSFFGFPNTGELF
TRBJ1-2,.,TRBV20-1,11,SARELPNYGYT
TRBJ2-1,many,TRBV7-3,13,ASSLSGGVYNEQF
TRBJ1-3,few,TRBV12-3/TRBV12-4,13,ASRDGGSSGNTIY
TRBJ1-1,.,TRBV12-3/TRBV12-4,13,ASSLGGGWSTEAF
TRBJ1-2,.,TRBV27,11,ASSFNAGDGYT
TRBJ2-7,many,TRBV20-1,15,SARDPLGQGDSYEQY
TRBJ2-3,few,TRBV29-1,11,SVVRQYTDTQY
TRBJ2-1,.,TRBV7-2,15,ASSLVGGQFGGVEQF
TRBJ2-3,.,TRBV4-3,12,ASSQDDGADTQY
TRBJ2-5,few,TRBV11-1,11,ASTSGGEETQY
TRBJ1-1,once,TRBV5-1,12,ASRPPDWNTEAF
TRBJ2-7,few,TRBV6-6,13,ASSYSGEDSYEQY
.,.,TRBV7-9,11,ASTSGAKNIQY
TRBJ2-5,.,TRBV10-3,12,AHQGEGVQETQY
.,few,TRBV27,13,ASSLSLADRETQF
TRBJ2-1,few,TRBV7-9,12,ASGLFEGGNEQF
TRBJ2-3,few,TRBV9,13,ASSLAAVITDTQY
TRBJ2-2,once,TRBV4-2,16,ASSQDPGTSGVGGELF
TRBJ1-1,few,TRBV4-1,13,ASSQSGTGVREAF
TRBJ1-2,.,TRBV20-1,11,SANPRDIYGYT
TRBJ1-2,.,TRBV28,12,ASRKSQGTSGYT
TRBJ2-1,.,TRBV24-1,11,ATSGGDSNQQF
TRBJ2-7,few,TRBV7-2,13,ASSLGTGLFNEQY
TRBJ1-1,few,TRBV20-1,11,SASRQGVTEAF
TRBJ1-2,few,TRBV10-3,12,ASKTDGEWDGYT
TRBJ1-6,.,TRBV10-2,12,ASSQKGANSPLH
TRBJ2-1,.,TRBV2,12,ASSEYRGRNEQF
TRBJ2-5,few,TRBV7-9,14,ASSWRRGERQETQY
TRBJ1-1,.,TRBV29-1,10,SVDTGDAEAF
TRBJ2-7,many,TRBV4-3,13,ASSQAEGAVTEQY
TRBJ2-5,few,TRBV20-1,11,SASSQLQETQY